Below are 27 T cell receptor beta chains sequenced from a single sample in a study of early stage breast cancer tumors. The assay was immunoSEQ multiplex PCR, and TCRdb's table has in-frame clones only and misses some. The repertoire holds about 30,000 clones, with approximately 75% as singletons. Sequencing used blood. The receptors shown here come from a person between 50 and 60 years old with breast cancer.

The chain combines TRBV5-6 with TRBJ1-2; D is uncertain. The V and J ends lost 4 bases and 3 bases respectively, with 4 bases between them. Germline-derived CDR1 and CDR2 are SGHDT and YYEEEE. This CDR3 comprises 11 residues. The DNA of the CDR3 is TGTGCCAGCAGCGGGGACTATGGCTACACCTTC. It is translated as CASSGDYGYTF.

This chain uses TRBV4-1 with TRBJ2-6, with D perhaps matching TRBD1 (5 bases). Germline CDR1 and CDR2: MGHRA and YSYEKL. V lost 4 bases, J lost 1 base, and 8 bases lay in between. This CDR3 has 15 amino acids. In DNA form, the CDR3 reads TGCGCCAGCAGCCGTGACAGTTCTGGGGCCAACGTCCTGACTTTC. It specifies CASSRDSSGANVLTF.

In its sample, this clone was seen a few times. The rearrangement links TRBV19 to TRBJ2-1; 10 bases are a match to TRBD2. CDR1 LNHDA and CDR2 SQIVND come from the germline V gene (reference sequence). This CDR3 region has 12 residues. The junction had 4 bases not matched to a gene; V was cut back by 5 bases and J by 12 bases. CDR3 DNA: TGTGCCAGTAGTCTGTCTAGCGGGAGGCAGTTCTTC. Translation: CASSLSSGRQFF. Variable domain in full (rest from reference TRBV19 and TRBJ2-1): DGGITQSPKYLFRKEGQNVTLSCEQNLNHDAMYWYRQDPGQGLRLIYYSQIVNDFQKGDIAEGYSVSREKKESFPLTVTSAQKNPTAFYLCASSLSSGRQFFGPGTRLTVL.

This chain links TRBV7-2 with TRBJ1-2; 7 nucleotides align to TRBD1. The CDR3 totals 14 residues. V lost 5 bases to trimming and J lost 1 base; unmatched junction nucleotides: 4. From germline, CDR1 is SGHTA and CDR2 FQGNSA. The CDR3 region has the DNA TGTGCCAGCAGCCACGGACAGGTTAACTATGGCTACACCTTC. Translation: CASSHGQVNYGYTF.

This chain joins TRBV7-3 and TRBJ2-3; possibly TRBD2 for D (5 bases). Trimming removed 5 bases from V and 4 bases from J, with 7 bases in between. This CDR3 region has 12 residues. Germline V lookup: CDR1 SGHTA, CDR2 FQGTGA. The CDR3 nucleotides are TGTGCCAGCAGCCACGGGGCAGATACGCAGTATTTT. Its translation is CASSHGADTQYF.

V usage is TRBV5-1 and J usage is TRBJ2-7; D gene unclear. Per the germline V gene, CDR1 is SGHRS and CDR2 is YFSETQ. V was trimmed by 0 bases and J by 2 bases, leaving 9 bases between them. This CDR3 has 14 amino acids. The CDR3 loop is CASSLAQATYEQYF. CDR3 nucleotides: TGCGCCAGCAGCTTGGCTCAGGCAACCTACGAGCAGTACTTC.

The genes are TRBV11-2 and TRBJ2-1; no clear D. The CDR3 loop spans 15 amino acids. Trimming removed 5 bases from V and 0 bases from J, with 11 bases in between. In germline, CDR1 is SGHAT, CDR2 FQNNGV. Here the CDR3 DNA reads TGTGCCAGCAGCCAAGGGATCGGCTCCTACAATGAGCAGTTCTTC. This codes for CASSQGIGSYNEQFF.

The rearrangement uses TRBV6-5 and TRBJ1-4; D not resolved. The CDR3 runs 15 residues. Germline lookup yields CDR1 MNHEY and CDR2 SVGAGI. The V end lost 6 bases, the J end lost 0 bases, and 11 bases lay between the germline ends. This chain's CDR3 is CASSVSLATNEKLFF. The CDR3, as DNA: TGTGCCAGCAGCGTCTCTCTTGCAACTAATGAAAAACTGTTTTTT.

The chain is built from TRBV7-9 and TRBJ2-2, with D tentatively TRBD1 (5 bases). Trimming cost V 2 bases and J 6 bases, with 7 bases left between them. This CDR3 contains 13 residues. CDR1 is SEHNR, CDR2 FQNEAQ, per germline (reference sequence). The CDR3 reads CASSLPGSGELFF. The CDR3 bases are TGTGCCAGCAGCTTACCAGGGTCCGGGGAGCTGTTTTTT.

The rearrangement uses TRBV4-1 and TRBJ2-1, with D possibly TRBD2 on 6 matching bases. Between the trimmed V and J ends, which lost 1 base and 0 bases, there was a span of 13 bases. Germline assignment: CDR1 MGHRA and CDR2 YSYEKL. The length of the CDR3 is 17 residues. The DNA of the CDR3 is TGCGCCAGCAGCCAAGGTTCTAGCGTCAGCTCCTACAATGAGCAGTTCTTC. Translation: CASSQGSSVSSYNEQFF.

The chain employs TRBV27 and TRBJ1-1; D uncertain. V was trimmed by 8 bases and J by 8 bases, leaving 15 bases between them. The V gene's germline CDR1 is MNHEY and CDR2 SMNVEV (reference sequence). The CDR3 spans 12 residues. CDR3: CASLGMEAEAFF. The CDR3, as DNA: TGTGCCAGCCTTGGCATGGAGGCAGAAGCTTTCTTT.

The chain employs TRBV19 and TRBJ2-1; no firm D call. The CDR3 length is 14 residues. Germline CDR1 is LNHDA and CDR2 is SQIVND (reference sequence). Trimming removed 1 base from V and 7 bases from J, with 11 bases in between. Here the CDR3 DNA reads TGTGCCAGTAGTATAGGGGCAGTGGAGAATGAGCAGTTCTTC. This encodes CASSIGAVENEQFF.

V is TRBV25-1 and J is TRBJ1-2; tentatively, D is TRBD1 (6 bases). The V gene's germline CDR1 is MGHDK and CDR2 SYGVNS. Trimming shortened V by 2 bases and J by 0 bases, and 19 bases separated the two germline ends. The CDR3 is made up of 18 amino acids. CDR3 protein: CASSENLITGRANYGYTF. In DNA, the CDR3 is TGTGCCAGCAGTGAAAATCTCATCACAGGGAGAGCTAACTATGGCTACACCTTC.

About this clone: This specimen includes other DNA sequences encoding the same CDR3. Written as DNA, the CDR3 is TGTGCCAGCAGTCAGGGGTCCAATACTGAAGCTTTCTTT. This gives the protein CASSQGSNTEAFF. This chain joins TRBV6-4 and TRBJ1-1, with a possible D match to TRBD1 (6 bases). Germline V gene sequence: CDR1 MRHNA, CDR2 SNTAGT. Trimming shortened V by 5 bases and J by 5 bases, and 12 bases separated the two germline ends. The CDR3 runs 13 residues.

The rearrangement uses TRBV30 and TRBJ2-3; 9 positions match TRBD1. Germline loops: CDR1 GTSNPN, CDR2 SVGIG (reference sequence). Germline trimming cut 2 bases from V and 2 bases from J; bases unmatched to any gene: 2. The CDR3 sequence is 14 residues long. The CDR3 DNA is TGTGCCTGGAGTACAGGGGGCGACACAGATACGCAGTATTTT. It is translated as CAWSTGGDTDTQYF.

The chain's CDR3 is CASSQDLAARGSIQYF. Written as DNA, the CDR3 is TGCGCCAGCAGCCAAGACTTGGCAGCCCGGGGATCCATTCAGTACTTC. V is TRBV4-1 and J is TRBJ2-4; tentatively, D is TRBD2 (5 bases). This CDR3 region has 16 residues. Trimming pared 0 bases from V and 9 bases from J, leaving 18 bases between. Germline V gene lookup returns CDR1 MGHRA and CDR2 YSYEKL.

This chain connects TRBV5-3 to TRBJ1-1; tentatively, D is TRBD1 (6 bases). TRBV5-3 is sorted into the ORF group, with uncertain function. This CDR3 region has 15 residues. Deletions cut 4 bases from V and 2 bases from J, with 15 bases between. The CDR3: CARSGHHRVNTEAFF. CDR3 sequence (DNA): TGTGCCAGAAGCGGGCACCACAGGGTAAACACTGAAGCTTTCTTT.

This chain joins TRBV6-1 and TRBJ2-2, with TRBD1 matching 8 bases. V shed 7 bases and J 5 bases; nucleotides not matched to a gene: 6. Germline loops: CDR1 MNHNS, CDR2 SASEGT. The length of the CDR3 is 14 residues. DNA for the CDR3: TGTGCCAGCATAACGACAGGGGTTACCGGGGAGCTGTTTTTT. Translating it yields CASITTGVTGELFF.

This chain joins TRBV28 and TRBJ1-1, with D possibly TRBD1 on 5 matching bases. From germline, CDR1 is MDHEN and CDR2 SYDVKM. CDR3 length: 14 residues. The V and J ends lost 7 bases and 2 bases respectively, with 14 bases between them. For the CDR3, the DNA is TGTGCCAGCAATTCGGTGGGGGGTAACACTGAAGCTTTCTTT. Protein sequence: CASNSVGGNTEAFF.

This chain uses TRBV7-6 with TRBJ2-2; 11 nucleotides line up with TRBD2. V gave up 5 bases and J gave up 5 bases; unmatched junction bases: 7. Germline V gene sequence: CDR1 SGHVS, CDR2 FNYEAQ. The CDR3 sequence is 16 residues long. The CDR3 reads CASSPPGTSGTGELFF. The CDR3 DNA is TGTGCCAGCAGCCCCCCCGGGACTAGCGGTACCGGGGAGCTGTTTTTT.

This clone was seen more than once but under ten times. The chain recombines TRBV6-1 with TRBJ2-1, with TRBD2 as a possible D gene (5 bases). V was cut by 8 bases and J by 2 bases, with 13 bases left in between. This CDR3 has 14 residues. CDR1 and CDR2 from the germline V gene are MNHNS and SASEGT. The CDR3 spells CASLDGAAYNEQFF. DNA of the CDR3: TGTGCCAGCTTGGACGGAGCGGCCTACAATGAGCAGTTCTTC.

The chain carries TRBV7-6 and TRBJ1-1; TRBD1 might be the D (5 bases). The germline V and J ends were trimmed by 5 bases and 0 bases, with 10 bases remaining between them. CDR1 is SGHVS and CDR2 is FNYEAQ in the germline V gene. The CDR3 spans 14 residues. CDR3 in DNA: TGTGCCAGCAGCCAGGGCTGGGTGAACACTGAAGCTTTCTTT. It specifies CASSQGWVNTEAFF. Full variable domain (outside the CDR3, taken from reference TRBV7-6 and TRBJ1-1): GAGVSQSPRYKVTKRGQDVALRCDPISGHVSLYWYRQALGQGPEFLTYFNYEAQQDKSGLPNDRFSAERPEGSISTLTIQRTEQRDSAMYRCASSQGWVNTEAFFGQGTRLTVV.

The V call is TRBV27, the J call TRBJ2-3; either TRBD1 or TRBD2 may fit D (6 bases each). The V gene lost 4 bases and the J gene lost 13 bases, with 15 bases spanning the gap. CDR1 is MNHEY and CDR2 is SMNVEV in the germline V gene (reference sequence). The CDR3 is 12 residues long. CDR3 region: CASSSAGGSEYF. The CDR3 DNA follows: TGTGCCAGCAGTTCCGCCGGGGGCTCTGAGTATTTT.

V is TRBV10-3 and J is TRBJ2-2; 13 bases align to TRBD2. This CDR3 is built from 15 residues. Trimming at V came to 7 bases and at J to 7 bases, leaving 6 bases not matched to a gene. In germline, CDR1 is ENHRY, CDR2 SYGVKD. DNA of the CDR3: TGTGCCATCACAGGGACTAGCGGGATGGGCGGGGAGCTGTTTTTT. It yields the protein CAITGTSGMGGELFF.

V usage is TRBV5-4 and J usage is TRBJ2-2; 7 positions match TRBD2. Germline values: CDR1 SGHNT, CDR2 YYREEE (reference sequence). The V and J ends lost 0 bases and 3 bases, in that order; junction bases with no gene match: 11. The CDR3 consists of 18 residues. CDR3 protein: CASSLELIAGEDTGELFF. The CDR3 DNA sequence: TGTGCCAGCAGCTTGGAGTTGATTGCGGGAGAGGACACCGGGGAGCTGTTTTTT.

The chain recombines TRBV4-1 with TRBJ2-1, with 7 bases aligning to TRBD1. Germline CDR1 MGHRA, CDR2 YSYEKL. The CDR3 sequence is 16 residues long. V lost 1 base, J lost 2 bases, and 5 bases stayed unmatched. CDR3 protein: CASSQGPGQTYNEQFF. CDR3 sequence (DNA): TGCGCCAGCAGCCAAGGGCCGGGACAGACCTACAATGAGCAGTTCTTC.

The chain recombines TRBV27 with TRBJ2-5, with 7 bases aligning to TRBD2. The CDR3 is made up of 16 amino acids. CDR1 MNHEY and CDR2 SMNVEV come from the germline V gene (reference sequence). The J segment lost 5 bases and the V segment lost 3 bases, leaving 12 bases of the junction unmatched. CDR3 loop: CASSFSSGEILETQYF. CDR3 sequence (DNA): TGTGCCAGCAGTTTTTCCAGCGGGGAGATATTGGAGACCCAGTACTTC.